This T cell receptor (beta chain) was sequenced during a study of blood T cell repertoires in COVID-19 (dated by TCRdb to between 2020 and 2021). Regarding the study in general: Samples from collaborators originated in the United States, Italy and Spain and spanned both the acute and convalescent phases of COVID-19. The material from the prospective study consisted of cDNA or gDNA derived from T cells, B-cell-depleted T cells, or PBMCs. Deeply sampled blood TCRbeta repertoires from subjects exposed to, actively infected with, or recovered from COVID-19 were included in the dataset. The repertoires were released in a freely available public database meant as a resource for research on the immune response to SARS-CoV-2. The samples were drawn from the first 160 participants of the ongoing ImmuneRACE study and from over a thousand subjects provided by 6 global collaborators. Nearly every sample came with metadata listing a de-identified subject ID, COVID-19 status, age in years and sex. Where available, HLA class I and class II types were obtained from metadata supplied by the sample provider rather than from assay-based typing.

Results the study describes overall, beyond this receptor: How much clinical and demographic metadata was included differed by source and by participant, and the metadata was provided uncurated.

Notes on this clone: Its cognate antigen has yet to be identified. Qualities for individual bases were not recorded, and no much larger clone is one base off.

Enrolling through a virtual design, the prospective study's participants ranged in age from roughly 18 to 90 years and lived across 24 United States geographic areas. Cohort assignment in the prospective study relied on participant-reported clinical history from a screening survey and a study questionnaire. Recovered participants in ImmuneRACE Cohort 3 were defined by two consecutive negative NP/OP PCR tests, clearance by a healthcare professional, or resolution of symptoms. Mobile phlebotomists in the prospective study collected whole blood, serum and a nasopharyngeal or oropharyngeal swab from every participant. Additional blood draws and questionnaires over an approximately 2-month period could optionally be provided by prospective study participants. Prospective study blood samples were shipped either frozen or at room temperature before DNA extraction. TCRbeta CDR3 regions were amplified from genomic DNA by means of the immunoSEQ Assay, a bias-controlled multiplex PCR. The source study handled its data this way. The number of nucleated cells in each sample was estimated by amplification of reference gene primers within the assay. To quantify the absolute abundance of each unique TCRbeta CDR3 rearrangement, sequence reads were collapsed and filtered. For each sample, productive Simpson clonality was calculated by taking the square root of Simpson's diversity index across productive rearrangements. Held by TCRdb, this immuneACCESS table contains in-frame sequences only and omits some clones. Under half of the omission traces to an unresolved V gene where checked; the cause of the rest is unknown. The V and J calls and clone size are taken from that table; D and trimming were inferred from the DNA. The sample data list roughly 150,000 clones, and around 80% of these were observed just once. Of the sample, nearly 8% falls within the top ten clones.

Relative to germline, V is missing 4 bases and J is missing 1 base, with 14 bases of the junction outside any gene match. The CDR3 runs 18 residues from the cysteine to the phenylalanine. CDR3 DNA is the only sequence kept; it has 54 bases, read in frame from the first base. The germline V gene yields SGHTS for CDR1 and YDEGEE for CDR2. The sequence is built from TRBV5-8 and TRBJ1-2, and 9 bases in between align with TRBD1. The sequenced sample consisted of PBMCs or T cells enriched from blood (not recorded which). This TCR came from a woman aged 45-59 years who had recovered from COVID-19. The nucleotides are TGTGCCAGCAGCCCTGACCCGGGACAGGGCTTAGTTAACTATGGCTACACCTTC. Its product reads: CASSPDPGQGLVNYGYTF.